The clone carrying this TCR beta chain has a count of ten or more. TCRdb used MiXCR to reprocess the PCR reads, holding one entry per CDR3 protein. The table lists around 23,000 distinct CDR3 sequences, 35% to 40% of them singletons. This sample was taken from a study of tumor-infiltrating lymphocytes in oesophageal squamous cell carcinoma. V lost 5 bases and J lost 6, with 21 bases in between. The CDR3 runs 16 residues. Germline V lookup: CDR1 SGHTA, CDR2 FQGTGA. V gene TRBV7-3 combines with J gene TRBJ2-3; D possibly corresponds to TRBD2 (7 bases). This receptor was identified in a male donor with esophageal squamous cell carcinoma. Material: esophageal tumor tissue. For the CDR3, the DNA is TGTGCCAGCAGCCCCCTTTTGTGGGGGGGCTTGGATACGCAGTATTTT. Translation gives CASSPLLWGGLDTQYF.